This entry lists 14 T cell receptor beta chains sequenced from one sample in a study of early T cells in non-severe SARS-CoV-2 infection. TCRdb passed the 5' RACE reads through MiXCR, listing each CDR3 protein once. The sample has tens of thousands of distinct CDR3 sequences, approximately 4% seen once. Sequenced: whole blood. These receptors all come from an adult who was a healthcare worker with PCR-confirmed SARS-CoV-2 infection or an uninfected control (not recorded which).

This clonotype was counted at least ten times. The chain has TRBV12-3 or TRBV12-4 and TRBJ1-2; TRBD1 might be the D (6 bases). V was clipped by 6 bases and J by 3 bases, with 26 bases between them. CDR3 length: 18 amino acids. The CDR3: CASRLSGWGDRTYYGYTF. CDR3 bases: TGTGCCAGCAGGTTATCCGGCTGGGGCGACAGGACCTACTATGGCTACACCTTC.

This clonotype has ten or more counts. This chain links TRBV24-1 with TRBJ2-1; D could derive from TRBD1 or TRBD2 (5 bases each). Germline V gene sequence: CDR1 KGHDR, CDR2 SFDVKD. Trimming pared 3 bases from V and 5 bases from J, leaving 13 bases between. The CDR3 has 15 amino acids. The CDR3 spells CATSDVRDENNEQFF. The CDR3 bases are TGTGCCACCAGTGATGTCCGGGACGAGAACAATGAGCAGTTCTTC.

There are many counts of this clonotype. V and J are TRBV12-3 or TRBV12-4 and TRBJ2-3; D possibly matches TRBD1 or TRBD2 (5 bases each). Deletions cut 3 bases from V and 4 bases from J, with 8 bases between. This CDR3 spans 13 amino acids. The CDR3 DNA reads as TGTGCCAGCAGTTTTGGGGGATCAGATACGCAGTATTTT. This encodes CASSFGGSDTQYF.

This clonotype has a count of ten or more. This chain joins TRBV7-3 and TRBJ1-1, with no clear D. Germline V gene data show CDR1 as SGHTA and CDR2 as FQGTGA. V lost 4 bases to trimming and J lost 3 bases, with 9 bases between them. CDR3 size: 13 residues. The CDR3 region is CASSYFRDTEAFF. CDR3 nucleotides: TGTGCCAGCAGCTACTTTCGAGACACTGAAGCTTTCTTT.

This clonotype was seen a few times. The chain has TRBV7-2 and TRBJ1-2; D call uncertain. CDR1 and CDR2 from the germline V gene are SGHTA and FQGNSA. Trimming stripped 3 bases from V and 5 bases from J, with 34 bases between. The CDR3 spans 21 residues. The CDR3 DNA reads TGTGCCAGCAGCTTTGTGAGAATCTCTTGGGGAGAATCTTCACATCTTTATGGCTACACCTTC. It codes for CASSFVRISWGESSHLYGYTF.

This clonotype was observed many times. This chain uses TRBV5-4 with TRBJ1-1; D remains ambiguous. The CDR3 is made up of 12 amino acids. Germline V gives CDR1 SGHNT, CDR2 YYREEE (reference sequence). V lost 2 bases to trimming and J lost 1 base, with 3 bases between them. This CDR3 reads CASSFGNTEAFF. In DNA form, the CDR3 reads TGTGCCAGCAGCTTCGGGAACACTGAAGCTTTCTTT.

There are many counts of this clonotype. The chain couples TRBV6-2 or TRBV6-3 to TRBJ1-1, with a tentative D call TRBD1 (5 bases). V shed 5 bases and J shed 1 base, with 29 bases lying between them. Germline V CDR1 and CDR2: MNHEY, SVGEGT. The CDR3 has 20 residues. The CDR3 spells CASSLLGQRYALLRNTEAFF. CDR3 coding DNA: TGTGCCAGCAGTCTCTTGGGGCAACGATACGCCCTTCTCAGGAACACTGAAGCTTTCTTT.

This clonotype was seen many times. This chain links TRBV29-1 with TRBJ2-7; 8 bases are shared with TRBD1. The CDR3 consists of 15 residues. Germline V lookup: CDR1 SQVTM, CDR2 ANQGSEA. J gave up 0 bases and V 0 bases, and 4 bases lay outside the gene matches. The CDR3 DNA is TGCAGCGTTGAAGATCGACAGGGGCACTCCTACGAGCAGTACTTC. This translates into CSVEDRQGHSYEQYF.

Many counts were recorded for this clonotype. V and J are TRBV5-4 and TRBJ1-1; 7 bases align to TRBD1. The length of the CDR3 is 13 residues. Trimming at V came to 9 bases and at J to 3 bases, leaving 8 bases not matched to a gene. CDR1 and CDR2 from the germline V gene are SGHNT and YYREEE (reference sequence). Here the CDR3 DNA reads TGTGCCACCTCAACTACAGGGGACACTGAAGCTTTCTTT. Its protein is CATSTTGDTEAFF.

This clonotype has ten or more counts. As DNA, the CDR3 is TGTGCCAGCAGTTACCATCGGGGGGCCGCCTACGAGCAGTACTTC. Its protein is CASSYHRGAAYEQYF. The chain couples TRBV6-5 to TRBJ2-7; a weak D match, TRBD2 (7 bases). Germline CDR1 is MNHEY and CDR2 is SVGAGI. Trimming shortened V by 2 bases and J by 2 bases, and 13 bases separated the two germline ends. CDR3 length: 15 residues.

This clonotype was counted many times. The gene calls are TRBV10-3 and TRBJ1-2, with 10 bases lining up with TRBD1. V dropped 2 bases and J dropped 7; count of bases not matched to a gene: 16. The CDR3 length is 18 residues. Germline V lookup: CDR1 ENHRY, CDR2 SYGVKD. CDR3 in amino acids: CAISERAGTGDQEGGYTF. The CDR3 nucleotides read TGTGCCATCAGTGAGAGGGCCGGGACAGGGGATCAGGAGGGTGGCTACACCTTC.

The chain recombines TRBV3-1 with TRBJ1-4; D call uncertain. CDR3 length equals 16 residues. The V end lost 0 bases, the J end lost 7 bases, and 15 bases lay between the germline ends. Germline V CDR1 and CDR2: LGHDT, YNNKEL (reference sequence). CDR3 sequence: CASSQDGSLGGEKLFF. Here the CDR3 DNA reads TGTGCCAGCAGCCAAGATGGGTCCCTAGGTGGTGAAAAACTGTTTTTT.

This clonotype appeared many times. The J gene is TRBJ2-3, the V gene TRBV10-3; 9 positions match TRBD1. There are 16 residues in the CDR3. V gave up 7 bases and J gave up 5 bases; unmatched junction bases: 13. Germline V CDR1 and CDR2: ENHRY, SYGVKD. CDR3 amino acids: CAITNLDRGRVDTQYF. The CDR3 coding sequence is TGTGCCATCACCAATCTCGACAGGGGGAGGGTAGATACGCAGTATTTT.

Many counts were recorded for this clonotype. This chain links TRBV20-1 with TRBJ2-5; a weak D match, TRBD2 (5 bases). Germline CDR1 reads DFQATT; CDR2 reads SNEGSKA (reference sequence). CDR3 size: 15 residues. The V gene lost 3 bases and the J gene lost 5 bases, with 19 bases spanning the gap. The CDR3 sequence: CSASPSGRAMETQYF. The CDR3 nucleotides read TGCAGTGCTAGCCCGTCGGGAAGAGCGATGGAGACCCAGTACTTC.